The rows below give T cell receptor beta chains drawn from one sample of a study of blood T cell repertoires in COVID-19. TCRdb's table, derived via immunoSEQ multiplex PCR, lists solely in-frame clones and lacks some. Counted here are 150,000 to 200,000 clones, approximately 88% occurring once; the ten biggest clones make up about 6.6%. The sequenced material came from PBMCs or T cells enriched from blood (not recorded which). Source of these receptors: a woman between 50 and 59 years old who had recovered from COVID-19. CDR3s leave out the opening cysteine and the closing phenylalanine or tryptophan. Each record gives: V gene, clone size, J gene, CDR3 protein. Clone sizes are given selectively: once, few, many, or a class where the clone is expanded.

v_call: TRBV19; clone_size: .; j_call: TRBJ2-3; cdr3_aa: ASSIRAGPSTDTQY
v_call: TRBV18; clone_size: .; j_call: TRBJ1-1; cdr3_aa: ASSPPGGANTEAF
v_call: TRBV19; clone_size: .; j_call: TRBJ2-7; cdr3_aa: ASSLRTISYEQY
v_call: TRBV3-1/TRBV3-2; clone_size: .; j_call: TRBJ2-5; cdr3_aa: ASSPRTGDQETQY
v_call: TRBV21-1; clone_size: .; j_call: TRBJ2-1; cdr3_aa: ASSKVPSGGRSSYNEQF
v_call: TRBV5-1; clone_size: .; j_call: TRBJ1-2; cdr3_aa: ASSFDRGGAGYT
v_call: TRBV30; clone_size: .; j_call: TRBJ1-4; cdr3_aa: ASTMGGQGFNEKLF
v_call: TRBV19; clone_size: .; j_call: TRBJ1-4; cdr3_aa: ASRRGLDLF
v_call: TRBV11-3; clone_size: .; j_call: TRBJ1-1; cdr3_aa: ASSPGGVGTEAF
v_call: TRBV12-3/TRBV12-4; clone_size: .; j_call: TRBJ2-3; cdr3_aa: ASSSPDTQY
v_call: TRBV6-2/TRBV6-3; clone_size: .; j_call: TRBJ2-5; cdr3_aa: ASSFSGGRETQY
v_call: TRBV12-3/TRBV12-4; clone_size: .; j_call: TRBJ1-2; cdr3_aa: ASKGQVNYGYT
v_call: TRBV5-1; clone_size: .; j_call: TRBJ1-2; cdr3_aa: ASSQLEAYGYT
v_call: TRBV29-1; clone_size: .; j_call: TRBJ1-1; cdr3_aa: SAATGGSMNTEAF
v_call: TRBV12-3/TRBV12-4; clone_size: .; j_call: TRBJ2-7; cdr3_aa: ASSLAGDEQY
v_call: TRBV9; clone_size: .; j_call: TRBJ2-1; cdr3_aa: ASSAQRGGRNEQF
v_call: TRBV5-5; clone_size: .; j_call: TRBJ2-7; cdr3_aa: ASSLGARTVEQY
v_call: TRBV2; clone_size: .; j_call: TRBJ1-1; cdr3_aa: ASSEARLNTEAF
v_call: TRBV12-3/TRBV12-4; clone_size: .; j_call: TRBJ2-5; cdr3_aa: ASSFSGSETQY
v_call: TRBV11-3; clone_size: .; j_call: TRBJ2-3; cdr3_aa: ASSFQGQDTQY
v_call: TRBV4-2; clone_size: .; j_call: TRBJ1-2; cdr3_aa: ASSQEMGAGYT
v_call: TRBV7-9; clone_size: many; j_call: TRBJ2-7; cdr3_aa: ASSSPPPLGSGIYEQY
v_call: TRBV7-2; clone_size: few; j_call: TRBJ2-7; cdr3_aa: ASSKRQGMVQY
v_call: TRBV29-1; clone_size: .; j_call: TRBJ2-7; cdr3_aa: SVDRDNTYEQY
v_call: TRBV5-1; clone_size: .; j_call: TRBJ2-1; cdr3_aa: ASSLGLAGANSYNEQF
v_call: TRBV11-2; clone_size: .; j_call: TRBJ1-6; cdr3_aa: ASSPGQGHGSPLH
v_call: TRBV2; clone_size: .; j_call: TRBJ1-5; cdr3_aa: ASSEISENQPQH
v_call: TRBV6-2/TRBV6-3; clone_size: .; j_call: TRBJ2-5; cdr3_aa: ASSSARDQETQY
v_call: TRBV7-8; clone_size: .; j_call: TRBJ2-7; cdr3_aa: ASSLRPTSPGVHEQY
v_call: TRBV5-1; clone_size: .; j_call: TRBJ1-1; cdr3_aa: ASSLDGQGSTEAF
v_call: TRBV27; clone_size: .; j_call: TRBJ1-5; cdr3_aa: ASRPRGGNQPQH
v_call: TRBV5-1; clone_size: .; j_call: TRBJ2-6; cdr3_aa: ASSREGAGANVLT
v_call: TRBV9; clone_size: .; j_call: TRBJ2-3; cdr3_aa: ASSVGSSGADTQY
v_call: TRBV19; clone_size: few; j_call: TRBJ2-7; cdr3_aa: ASSIGGSFTYYEQY
v_call: TRBV11-3; clone_size: .; j_call: TRBJ2-2; cdr3_aa: ASTTPPAGRDTGELF
v_call: TRBV6-5; clone_size: once; j_call: TRBJ2-7; cdr3_aa: ASSLRPYEQY
v_call: TRBV6-5; clone_size: .; j_call: TRBJ2-3; cdr3_aa: ASRFGTGQTTQY
v_call: TRBV5-1; clone_size: once; j_call: TRBJ2-2; cdr3_aa: ASSDYPGQGRTGELF
v_call: TRBV3-1/TRBV3-2; clone_size: .; j_call: TRBJ2-2; cdr3_aa: ASSQQCGGELF
v_call: TRBV5-4; clone_size: .; j_call: TRBJ1-2; cdr3_aa: ASSLPTGRQGYT
v_call: TRBV9; clone_size: .; j_call: TRBJ2-1; cdr3_aa: ASSAGLAGGLNEQF
v_call: TRBV5-1; clone_size: once; j_call: TRBJ2-7; cdr3_aa: ASSLGDTYEQY
v_call: TRBV6-1; clone_size: .; j_call: TRBJ1-1; cdr3_aa: ASSEWADRGNTEAF
v_call: TRBV5-1; clone_size: few; j_call: TRBJ1-2; cdr3_aa: ASSLEGAHFYGYT
v_call: TRBV11-3; clone_size: few; j_call: TRBJ1-3; cdr3_aa: ASSFTSGNTIY
v_call: TRBV9; clone_size: many; j_call: TRBJ2-1; cdr3_aa: ASSVEGLRGYEQF
v_call: TRBV20-1; clone_size: .; j_call: TRBJ2-7; cdr3_aa: SALCGYEQY
v_call: TRBV6-4; clone_size: many; j_call: TRBJ2-5; cdr3_aa: ASSEEAGGQETQY
v_call: TRBV4-2; clone_size: .; j_call: TRBJ1-1; cdr3_aa: ASSQETGGITEAF
v_call: TRBV7-7; clone_size: .; j_call: TRBJ2-2; cdr3_aa: ASSLDSTNTGELF
v_call: TRBV5-5; clone_size: .; j_call: TRBJ1-1; cdr3_aa: ASSSPGQANTEAF
v_call: TRBV14; clone_size: few; j_call: TRBJ1-1; cdr3_aa: ASSLQLNTEAF
v_call: TRBV7-7; clone_size: .; j_call: TRBJ2-3; cdr3_aa: ASSTGWADTQY
v_call: TRBV2; clone_size: once; j_call: TRBJ1-1; cdr3_aa: ASSYLGGTNTEAF